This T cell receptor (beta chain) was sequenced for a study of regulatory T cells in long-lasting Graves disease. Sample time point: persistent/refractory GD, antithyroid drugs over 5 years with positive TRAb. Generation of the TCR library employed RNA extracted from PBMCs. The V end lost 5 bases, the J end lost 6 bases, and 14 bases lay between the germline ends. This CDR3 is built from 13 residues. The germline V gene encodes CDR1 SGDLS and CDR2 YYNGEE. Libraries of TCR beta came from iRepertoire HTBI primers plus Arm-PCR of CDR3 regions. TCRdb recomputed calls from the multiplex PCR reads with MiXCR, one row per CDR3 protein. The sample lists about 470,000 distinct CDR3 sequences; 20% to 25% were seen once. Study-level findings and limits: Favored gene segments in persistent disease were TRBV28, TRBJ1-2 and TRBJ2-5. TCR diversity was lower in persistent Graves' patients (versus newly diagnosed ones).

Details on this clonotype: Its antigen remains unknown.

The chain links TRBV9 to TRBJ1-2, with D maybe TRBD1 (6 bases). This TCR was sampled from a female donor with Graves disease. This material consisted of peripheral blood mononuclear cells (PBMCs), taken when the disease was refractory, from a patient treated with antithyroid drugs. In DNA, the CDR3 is TGTGCCAGCAGAACGGGGGGCGCACATGGCTACACCTTC. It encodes CASRTGGAHGYTF.